This is a list of T cell receptor beta chains from one sample in a study of technical replicates of blood from a handful of donors. Sequenced by immunoSEQ multiplex PCR; TCRdb stores in-frame clones only, minus some. This sample has 100,000 or so clones, with about 96% found just once. Sequenced material: T cells isolated from PBMCs. The receptors stem from a human donor in good health. Both conserved end residues are part of each CDR3. The D gene is left open where the match is weak. Some rows mark clone size as missing; the rest say once, few, many or name a class of expanded clone.

-,TRBD2,TRBV19,TRBJ2-1,CASSPSSGRFGEQFF,TGTGCCAGTAGTCCATCTAGCGGGAGGTTTGGTGAGCAGTTCTTC
-,-,TRBV30,TRBJ2-5,CAWAQGTETQYF,TGTGCCTGGGCCCAGGGTACGGAGACCCAGTACTTC
-,-,TRBV11-2,TRBJ2-1,CASSFTRGSYNEQFF,TGTGCCAGCAGCTTCACCAGGGGTTCCTACAATGAGCAGTTCTTC
-,TRBD1,TRBV7-8,TRBJ1-5,CASSKGQGYQPQHF,TGTGCCAGCAGCAAAGGACAGGGGTATCAGCCCCAGCATTTT
-,-,TRBV9,TRBJ2-3,CASSVAGPKTDTQYF,TGTGCCAGCAGCGTAGCGGGTCCAAAAACAGATACGCAGTATTTT
once,-,TRBV2,TRBJ1-1,CASSEWGGEGAFF,TGTGCCAGCAGTGAATGGGGGGGAGAGGGGGCTTTCTTT
-,-,TRBV21-1,TRBJ2-3,CASSGRPPSGSTDTQYF,TGTGCCAGCAGCGGAAGACCCCCTAGCGGGAGCACAGATACGCAGTATTTT
-,-,TRBV5-8,TRBJ2-7,CASSSADTTFSYEQYF,TGTGCCAGCAGCTCGGCTGACACCACGTTCTCCTACGAGCAGTACTTC
-,TRBD2,TRBV9,TRBJ2-7,CASSVGETSGIGYEQYF,TGTGCCAGCAGCGTAGGTGAGACTAGCGGGATCGGTTACGAGCAGTACTTC
-,TRBD2,TRBV7-6,TRBJ2-1,CASSLEVGGIWNEQFF,TGTGCCAGCAGCTTAGAGGTGGGAGGGATTTGGAATGAGCAGTTCTTC
-,TRBD1,TRBV6-6,TRBJ2-7,CASTLPQGHEQYF,TGTGCCAGCACCTTACCACAGGGGCACGAGCAGTACTTC
-,-,TRBV7-8,TRBJ2-7,CASSLAGGEQYF,TGTGCCAGCAGCTTAGCAGGGGGCGAGCAGTACTTC
-,-,TRBV29-1,TRBJ2-7,CSVDSKGVQYF,TGCAGCGTCGACTCGAAGGGGGTGCAGTACTTC
once,-,TRBV9,TRBJ2-1,CASSAGTSYNEQFF,TGTGCCAGCAGCGCCGGGACTTCTTACAATGAGCAGTTCTTC
-,TRBD2,TRBV19,TRBJ2-5,CASSQAGAETQYF,TGTGCCAGTAGTCAAGCGGGGGCAGAGACCCAGTACTTC
-,-,TRBV21-1,TRBJ2-7,CASSLAGDEQYF,TGTGCCAGCAGCCTAGCGGGAGACGAGCAGTACTTC
-,-,TRBV27,TRBJ2-2,CASSPTGRANTGELFF,TGTGCCAGCAGTCCTACGGGGAGAGCGAACACCGGGGAGCTGTTTTTT
few,-,TRBV6-1,TRBJ1-5,CASSEIDRLNQPQHF,TGTGCCAGCAGTGAAATTGACAGGCTCAATCAGCCCCAGCATTTT
-,-,TRBV5-5,TRBJ1-1,CASSLVPYTEAFF,TGTGCCAGCAGCTTGGTTCCCTACACTGAAGCTTTCTTT
-,-,TRBV6-5,TRBJ1-5,CASSYLRTEPRPQHF,TGTGCCAGCAGTTACTTGCGGACAGAGCCAAGGCCCCAGCATTTT
-,TRBD2,TRBV5-1,TRBJ2-2,CASSDTSGGTGELFF,TGCGCCAGCAGCGACACTAGCGGGGGTACCGGGGAGCTGTTTTTT
once,TRBD2,TRBV7-2,TRBJ2-7,CASSPGTIREQYF,TGTGCCAGCAGCCCCGGGACTATCCGGGAGCAGTACTTC
-,-,TRBV18,TRBJ2-7,CASSYQGPEQYF,TGTGCCAGCTCCTACCAGGGGCCCGAGCAGTACTTC
-,-,TRBV6-6,TRBJ1-1,CASRRDTEAFF,TGTGCCAGCAGGCGGGACACTGAAGCTTTCTTT
-,-,TRBV27,TRBJ1-1,CASSRRVNTEAFF,TGTGCCAGCAGTCGCAGGGTGAACACTGAAGCTTTCTTT
-,-,TRBV20-1,TRBJ2-5,CSALPQETQYF,TGCAGTGCCCTACCCCAAGAGACCCAGTACTTC
once,TRBD1,TRBV6-5,TRBJ1-1,CASSYNGQGSTEAFF,TGTGCCAGCAGTTACAACGGACAGGGGAGCACTGAAGCTTTCTTT
-,TRBD2,TRBV30,TRBJ2-7,CAWSLAGGPDEQYF,TGTGCCTGGAGTCTAGCGGGAGGGCCGGACGAGCAGTACTTC
-,-,TRBV7-2,TRBJ1-3,CASSLGRDLSGNTIYF,TGTGCCAGCAGCTTAGGTCGGGATCTCTCTGGAAACACCATATATTTT
-,-,TRBV9,TRBJ2-7,CASSTSGVSGYEQYF,TGTGCCAGCAGCACAAGTGGGGTAAGCGGCTACGAGCAGTACTTC
-,TRBD1,TRBV5-6,TRBJ1-1,CASRPTGGNTEAFF,TGTGCCAGCAGGCCGACAGGGGGGAACACTGAAGCTTTCTTT
-,TRBD1,TRBV19,TRBJ2-1,CASSTRTGTGSNEQFF,TGTGCCAGTAGTACGAGGACCGGGACAGGATCCAATGAGCAGTTCTTC
-,TRBD1,TRBV28,TRBJ1-2,CASSDRDSYGYTF,TGTGCCAGCAGTGACCGGGACAGCTATGGCTACACCTTC
-,TRBD2,TRBV4-1,TRBJ2-7,CASSHQLGGFYEQYF,TGCGCCAGCAGCCATCAACTCGGGGGGTTCTACGAGCAGTACTTC
-,-,TRBV19,TRBJ2-1,CATTVGPYNEQFF,TGTGCCACTACAGTCGGCCCCTACAATGAGCAGTTCTTC
once,-,TRBV7-2,TRBJ2-3,CASSLAGGIVADTQYF,TGTGCCAGCAGCTTAGCGGGAGGCATCGTGGCAGATACGCAGTATTTT
-,-,TRBV15,TRBJ2-3,CATSRELSGAGTDTQYF,TGTGCCACCAGCAGAGAATTGTCAGGGGCCGGCACAGATACGCAGTATTTT
-,-,TRBV4-1,TRBJ1-2,CASSQLFNYGYTF,TGCGCCAGCAGCCAACTCTTCAACTATGGCTACACCTTC
once,TRBD2,TRBV7-6,TRBJ2-1,CASSVTSALYNEQFF,TGTGCCAGCAGTGTGACTAGCGCCCTCTACAATGAGCAGTTCTTC
-,TRBD1,TRBV7-9,TRBJ1-3,CASSPSKQGEGGRNTIYF,TGTGCCAGCAGCCCGTCGAAACAGGGGGAAGGAGGGAGAAACACCATATATTTT
once,TRBD2,TRBV7-9,TRBJ2-7,CASTRGGVDSYEQYF,TGTGCCAGCACCCGGGGGGGGGTGGATTCCTACGAGCAGTACTTC
-,TRBD1,TRBV5-4,TRBJ1-4,CASSRGTGEGEKLFF,TGTGCCAGCAGCCGCGGGACAGGGGAAGGCGAAAAACTGTTTTTT
-,-,TRBV7-2,TRBJ1-3,CASSLVEGNTIYF,TGTGCCAGCAGCTTAGTGGAGGGAAACACCATATATTTT
-,-,TRBV19,TRBJ2-7,CASSIKITYEQYF,TGTGCCAGTAGTATAAAAATAACCTACGAGCAGTACTTC
-,TRBD1,TRBV19,TRBJ1-1,CASTLPGTGNTEAFF,TGTGCCAGTACCCTACCCGGGACAGGGAACACTGAAGCTTTCTTT
-,-,TRBV5-1,TRBJ1-5,CASRMGRGVNQPQHF,TGCGCCAGCAGAATGGGCAGGGGTGTAAATCAGCCCCAGCATTTT
few,-,TRBV7-9,TRBJ2-1,CASSFTRNHNEQFF,TGTGCCAGCAGCTTCACTCGAAACCACAATGAGCAGTTCTTC
once,-,TRBV5-4,TRBJ2-3,CASSNYPDTQYF,TGTGCCAGCAGCAATTATCCAGATACGCAGTATTTT
-,-,TRBV9,TRBJ2-3,CASSVEVGFSTDTQYF,TGTGCCAGCAGCGTAGAAGTGGGCTTTAGCACAGATACGCAGTATTTT
-,-,TRBV11-2,TRBJ1-2,CASSFQQGYGYTF,TGTGCCAGCAGCTTTCAGCAGGGCTATGGCTACACCTTC
-,TRBD2,TRBV9,TRBJ2-7,CASSLLAGREQYF,TGTGCCAGCAGCTTATTAGCGGGACGCGAGCAGTACTTC
once,-,TRBV7-7,TRBJ1-1,CASSLNSGTEAFF,TGTGCCAGCAGCTTAAATAGCGGCACTGAAGCTTTCTTT
-,-,TRBV6-1,TRBJ2-5,CASNRGIQAETQYF,TGTGCCTCAAATCGGGGAATCCAAGCAGAGACCCAGTACTTC